This is a list of T cell receptor beta chains from one sample in a study of shared clonotypes between healthy human individuals. The assay was immunoSEQ multiplex PCR, and TCRdb's table has in-frame clones only and misses some. This table holds 2 million to 2.5 million clones, just under 95% found once. Sequenced sample: naive CD8+ T cells sorted from blood. The receptors shown here come from a man between 18 and 35 years old in good health. The CDR3 runs from the conserved cysteine through the conserved F or W. Each record gives: D gene, V gene, clone size, J gene, CDR3 DNA, CDR3 protein. D genes are given only for firm matches. Clone size appears in some rows only: once, few, many, or a class for an expanded clone.

>.|TRBV29-1|.|TRBJ2-7
TGCAGCGTTGTACCGGGACACGGGAGTTACGAGCAGTACTTC
CSVVPGHGSYEQYF
>.|TRBV29-1|.|TRBJ2-1
TGCAGCGTTGTGACCTTCAATGAGCAGTTCTTC
CSVVTFNEQFF
>TRBD1|TRBV7-2|.|TRBJ2-2
TGTGCCAGCAGCCGGACAGGGGGTACGAACACCGGGGAGCTGTTTTTT
CASSRTGGTNTGELFF
>.|TRBV5-4|.|TRBJ1-6
TGTGCCAGCAGCTTGAACAGGGAGAGCTCCTATAATTCACCCCTCCACTTT
CASSLNRESSYNSPLHF
>.|TRBV27|.|TRBJ2-2
TGTGCCAGCAGTTTTAGTGCGTCCGGGGAGCTGTTTTTT
CASSFSASGELFF
>TRBD2|TRBV30|.|TRBJ2-3
TGTGCCTGGAGTGGTTACCTACGGGAGGGCCCGTATACGCAGTATTTT
CAWSGYLREGPYTQYF
>.|TRBV9|.|TRBJ2-2
TGTGCCAGCAGCTTGGAGCTCGCGGGGGAGCTGTTTTTT
CASSLELAGELFF
>.|TRBV9|.|TRBJ1-3
TGTGCCAGCGGCGGAAGTTCTGGAAACACCATATATTTT
CASGGSSGNTIYF
>TRBD1|TRBV7-9|.|TRBJ1-2
TGTGCCAGCAGCTTAAGTAGGACAGGGCCTAACTATGGCTACACCTTC
CASSLSRTGPNYGYTF
>.|TRBV11-2|.|TRBJ2-7
TGTGCCAGCAGCGTATTTACGGGAGTTGTAGAGCAGTACTTC
CASSVFTGVVEQYF
>.|TRBV19|.|TRBJ1-1
TGTGCCAGTAGTATAGGATGGGGAATGAACACTGAAGCTTTCTTT
CASSIGWGMNTEAFF
>TRBD2|TRBV28|.|TRBJ2-5
TGTGCCAGCAGTTCGGGACTAGCGGGTCAAGAGACCCAGTACTTC
CASSSGLAGQETQYF
>TRBD1|TRBV29-1|.|TRBJ2-7
TGCAGCGTCGCCGCGACAGGGGGCCTGAACTATGGAAGGTTAATTAATTCCTACGAGCAGTACTTC
CSVAATGGLNYGRLINSYEQYF
>TRBD1|TRBV4-1|.|TRBJ1-5
TGCGCCAGCAGCCGAGAAGGGGGACAGGGCGGCAATCAGCCCCAGCATTTT
CASSREGGQGGNQPQHF
>TRBD2|TRBV9|.|TRBJ2-1
TGTGCCAGCAGCTTTAGTTTAGGGACTAGCGGGACCACCTACAATGAGCAGTTCTTC
CASSFSLGTSGTTYNEQFF
>.|TRBV7-6|.|TRBJ2-7
TGTGCCAGCAGCTTGGAGAAGGGGTACGAGCAGTACTTC
CASSLEKGYEQYF
>.|TRBV4-3|.|TRBJ2-7
TGCGCCAGCAGCCAAGTGGGGAAGACCTACGAGCAGTACTTC
CASSQVGKTYEQYF
>TRBD1|TRBV4-3|.|TRBJ2-3
TGCGCCAGCAGCCCAACAGGGGGCGCAGCAGATACGCAGTATTTT
CASSPTGGAADTQYF
>.|TRBV7-9|once|TRBJ1-1
TGTGCCAGCAGCCAGGGTGGGAACACTGAAGCTTTCTTT
CASSQGGNTEAFF
>.|TRBV9|.|TRBJ1-3
TGTGCCAGCACCCGGACAGACTTCCCCTCTGGAAACACCATATATTTT
CASTRTDFPSGNTIYF
>TRBD1|TRBV9|.|TRBJ2-7
TGTGCCAGCAGCGCGGGACCGGGACAGAGATACGAGCAGTACTTC
CASSAGPGQRYEQYF
>.|TRBV5-4|.|TRBJ2-1
TGTGCCAGCAGCCGACGGAGCTCCTACAATGAGCAGTTCTTC
CASSRRSSYNEQFF
>.|TRBV5-6|once|TRBJ1-6
TGTGCCAGCAGCTTAACAGAGAATTCACCCCTCCACTTT
CASSLTENSPLHF
>.|TRBV7-9|.|TRBJ2-5
TGTGCCAGCAGCGCCCAGGGGCTATTGGACGAGACCCAGTACTTC
CASSAQGLLDETQYF
>.|TRBV19|.|TRBJ1-5
TGTGCCAGTAGTATTTTGTATAGCAATCAGCCCCAGCATTTT
CASSILYSNQPQHF
>TRBD2|TRBV28|.|TRBJ2-5
TGTGCCAGCCGCCTTCTAGCGGGGGCAGAGACCCAGTACTTC
CASRLLAGAETQYF
>TRBD1|TRBV5-5|.|TRBJ1-1
TGTGCCAGCAGCTTACCAGGGGGGCCTGAAGCTTTCTTT
CASSLPGGPEAFF
>.|TRBV7-8|.|TRBJ1-5
TGTGCCAGCAGCTCCGTAGATCAGCCCCAGCATTTT
CASSSVDQPQHF
>.|TRBV6-5|.|TRBJ2-7
TGTGCCAGCACCTTGGTGGGAGGTTCCTACGAGCAGTACTTC
CASTLVGGSYEQYF
>.|TRBV13|.|TRBJ1-1
TGTGCCAGCAGCACGGGGGTCTTGAACACTGAAGCTTTCTTT
CASSTGVLNTEAFF
>.|TRBV2|.|TRBJ2-1
TGTGCCAGCAGTGAAGCGCCAATAGCGCAGTACAATGAGCAGTTCTTC
CASSEAPIAQYNEQFF
>TRBD2|TRBV5-6|.|TRBJ2-5
TGTGCCAGCAGCTTTCGAGCGGGGTGGGAGACCCAGTACTTC
CASSFRAGWETQYF
>.|TRBV6-6|once|TRBJ1-4
TGTGCCAGCAGTTACTATTCGTGGGGTAATGAAAAACTGTTTTTT
CASSYYSWGNEKLFF
>.|TRBV9|once|TRBJ2-5
TGTGCCAGCAGCCGGGAGTGGGGGGGCGTAGAGACCCAGTACTTC
CASSREWGGVETQYF
>.|TRBV7-9|.|TRBJ1-1
TGTGCCAGCAGCTTTGGCAACACTGAAGCTTTCTTT
CASSFGNTEAFF
>.|TRBV6-1|.|TRBJ1-2
TGTGCCAGCAGTGAGGAGCCGCCAACCAACTATGGCTACACCTTC
CASSEEPPTNYGYTF
>.|TRBV4-1|.|TRBJ2-1
TGCGCCAGCAGCCAAGGGGGCTCAGTGGCTTATGAGCAGTTCTTC
CASSQGGSVAYEQFF
>.|TRBV28|.|TRBJ1-1
TGTGCCAGCAGTCCTCGTTGGAACACTGAAGCTTTCTTT
CASSPRWNTEAFF
>.|TRBV5-1|.|TRBJ1-1
TGCGCCAGCAGCTTGTGGCAATCCACTGAAGCTTTCTTT
CASSLWQSTEAFF
>TRBD2|TRBV27|.|TRBJ2-1
TGTGCCAGCAGTCCTAAATCCCCTGCTAGCGGGAGCTTTGAGCAGTTCTTC
CASSPKSPASGSFEQFF
>TRBD2|TRBV4-1|.|TRBJ2-7
TGCGCCAGCAGCCAAGAGCTTGGGGCGGGAGCTCAAACCGAGCAGTACTTC
CASSQELGAGAQTEQYF
>TRBD2|TRBV11-2|.|TRBJ2-5
TGTGCCAGCAGCTTAGCCCCTGGGGGGGGAGAGACCCAGTACTTC
CASSLAPGGGETQYF
>.|TRBV10-3|.|TRBJ1-2
TGTGCCATCAGTGAGTCAGGCAGTAACTATGGCTACACCTTC
CAISESGSNYGYTF
>.|TRBV13|.|TRBJ2-5
TGTGCCAGCAGCTCGAGTCAAACGGAGACCCAGTACTTC
CASSSSQTETQYF
>TRBD1|TRBV5-5|.|TRBJ1-1
TGTGCCAGCAGCTTGGGACAGGGACACACAAACACTGAAGCTTTCTTT
CASSLGQGHTNTEAFF
>.|TRBV5-4|once|TRBJ2-3
TGTGCCAGCAGCTTACGGGGGCGGCGAAGCACAGATACGCAGTATTTT
CASSLRGRRSTDTQYF
>.|TRBV5-4|once|TRBJ1-1
TGTGCCAGCAGCCCTGTCGCGTTGGACACTGAAGCTTTCTTT
CASSPVALDTEAFF
>.|TRBV2|.|TRBJ2-7
TGTGCCAGCAGTGAAGCTAGCTCGTACGAGCAGTACTTC
CASSEASSYEQYF
>.|TRBV30|.|TRBJ2-2
TGTGCCTGGTCTGGGCGGGAAGGCCCCGGGGAGCTGTTTTTT
CAWSGREGPGELFF
>TRBD2|TRBV11-2|few|TRBJ2-2
TGTGCCAGCAGCTGGGCGGGGGACACCGGGGAGCTGTTTTTT
CASSWAGDTGELFF
>.|TRBV5-1|.|TRBJ2-7
TGCGCCAGCAGCTTGGACAGCTTGAGCTCCTACGAGCAGTACTTC
CASSLDSLSSYEQYF
>.|TRBV4-3|.|TRBJ2-7
TGCGCCAGCAGCCAAGAGAAGCGGCTCTACGAGCAGTACTTC
CASSQEKRLYEQYF
>.|TRBV27|.|TRBJ1-5
TGTGCCAGCAGTTTATCTCCCGGGACCAATCAGCCCCAGCATTTT
CASSLSPGTNQPQHF
>.|TRBV7-2|.|TRBJ2-7
TGTGCCAGCAGCTACCGGGACATAAGCTCCTACGAGCAGTACTTC
CASSYRDISSYEQYF
>.|TRBV5-6|.|TRBJ2-3
TGTGCCAGCAGCGGTAGCGCGGCAGATACGCAGTATTTT
CASSGSAADTQYF
>TRBD2|TRBV29-1|.|TRBJ2-1
TGCAGCGTAGAGCGGGAGGTCTTGAATGAGCAGTTCTTC
CSVEREVLNEQFF
>.|TRBV6-5|.|TRBJ1-2
TGTGCCAGCATTAGCTCCCGGGACAACTATGGCTACACCTTC
CASISSRDNYGYTF
>.|TRBV9|.|TRBJ2-7
TGTGCCAGCAGCGTAGGGGTCAGTCCCTACGAGCAGTACTTC
CASSVGVSPYEQYF
>TRBD2|TRBV11-3|.|TRBJ2-1
TGTGCCAGCAGCTTAAGAGGGGAGGGTGAGCAGTTCTTC
CASSLRGEGEQFF
>TRBD1|TRBV27|.|TRBJ2-3
TGTGCCAGCAGTTTGGGACAGGGACGGGATACGCAGTATTTT
CASSLGQGRDTQYF